The 20 T cell receptor beta chains presented below share a single source sample, sequenced in a study of blood T cell repertoires in COVID-19. The data were produced by immunoSEQ multiplex PCR, yet TCRdb's version contains in-frame clones alone and is incomplete. The profile covers approximately 150,000 clones, with around 89% appearing a single time and roughly a sixth taken by the ten largest. The sequenced sample was peripheral blood. These receptors all come from a man in his forties or fifties with active or convalescent COVID-19.

A few counts support this clone. This rearrangement joins TRBV5-5 to TRBJ2-7; maybe TRBD2 (6 bases). Germline V CDR1 and CDR2: SGHKS, YYEKEE (reference sequence). There are 13 residues in the CDR3. Trimming took 6 bases from V and 4 from J, leaving 14 bases between them. CDR3: CASTAGTMYEQYF. The DNA of the CDR3 is TGTGCCAGCACGGCGGGAACTATGTACGAGCAGTACTTC.

The V gene is TRBV4-1, the J gene TRBJ2-3; D is undetermined. V was shortened by 1 base and J by 5 bases, with 4 bases between the two germline ends. Per germline, CDR1 MGHRA and CDR2 YSYEKL. The CDR3 sequence is 12 residues long. CDR3 DNA: TGCGCCAGCAGCCAAGTTCTAGATACGCAGTATTTT. Amino acids: CASSQVLDTQYF.

The chain recombines TRBV5-1 with TRBJ2-7; TRBD1 agrees at 8 bases. The germline V gene has CDR1 SGHRS and CDR2 YFSETQ. The CDR3 has 17 residues. The V gene end was trimmed by 4 bases and the J gene end by 2 bases; junction bases not matched to a gene: 14. The CDR3 bases are TGCGCCAGCAGCCGCGGGACAGGTGGAGGTAGCCCCTACGAGCAGTACTTC. This encodes CASSRGTGGGSPYEQYF.

The rearrangement links TRBV5-5 to TRBJ1-3, with D perhaps TRBD1 (6 bases). V lost 4 bases, J lost 2 bases, and 16 bases lay in between. The CDR3 covers 16 residues. In germline, CDR1 is SGHKS, CDR2 YYEKEE (reference sequence). The CDR3 DNA follows: TGTGCCAGCAGCCTCATTTCGGACAGAGCTGGAAACACCATATATTTT. Protein product: CASSLISDRAGNTIYF. Supplemented by reference TRBV5-5 and TRBJ1-3, the full variable domain reads DAGVTQSPTHLIKTRGQQVTLRCSPISGHKSVSWYQQVLGQGPQFIFQYYEKEERGRGNFPDRFSARQFPNYSSELNVNALLLGDSALYLCASSLISDRAGNTIYFGEGSWLTVV.

The chain employs TRBV7-2 and TRBJ1-5; tentative D call: TRBD1 (5 bases). Germline lookup yields CDR1 SGHTA and CDR2 FQGNSA. CDR3 length: 14 residues. V lost 3 bases and J 7 bases, leaving 13 bases between the germline ends. The CDR3 DNA sequence: TGTGCCAGCAGCTTCCGGGGGGTAAAACAGCCCCAGCATTTT. Its translation is CASSFRGVKQPQHF.

The chain links TRBV5-4 to TRBJ1-2; 8 nucleotides match TRBD1. Germline trimming cut 4 bases from V and 10 bases from J; bases unmatched to any gene: 3. The CDR3 runs to 11 residues. Germline loops: CDR1 SGHNT, CDR2 YYREEE (reference sequence). The CDR3 loop reads CASSTTGDYTF. The CDR3 DNA reads TGTGCCAGCAGCACGACAGGGGACTACACCTTC. Variable domain in full (rest from reference TRBV5-4 and TRBJ1-2): ETGVTQSPTHLIKTRGQQVTLRCSSQSGHNTVSWYQQALGQGPQFIFQYYREEENGRGNFPPRFSGLQFPNYSSELNVNALELDDSALYLCASSTTGDYTFGSGTRLTVV.

CDR3 loop: CASSLEGSRGNEQFF. The DNA of the CDR3 is TGCGCCAGCAGCTTGGAGGGGTCCCGAGGCAATGAGCAGTTCTTC. The rearrangement links TRBV5-1 to TRBJ2-1; D perhaps matches TRBD1 (5 bases). CDR3 length: 15 amino acids. Germline values: CDR1 SGHRS, CDR2 YFSETQ. The germline V and J ends were trimmed by 0 bases and 6 bases, with 13 bases remaining between them.

This sequence joins TRBV27 and TRBJ1-4; 8 positions agree with TRBD1. Trimming removed 6 bases from V and 7 bases from J; junction bases left unmatched: 10. Germline values: CDR1 MNHEY, CDR2 SMNVEV (reference sequence). The CDR3 runs 15 residues. CDR3 DNA sequence: TGTGCCAGCAGCCGCAACAGGGGGGAATTTGAAAAACTGTTTTTT. It yields the protein CASSRNRGEFEKLFF.

The rearrangement links TRBV6-2 or TRBV6-3 to TRBJ1-1, with a tentative D call TRBD1 (5 bases). CDR1 MNHEY and CDR2 SVGEGT come from the germline V gene. Between the trimmed V and J ends, which lost 2 bases and 7 bases, there was a span of 17 bases. This CDR3 comprises 15 residues. CDR3: CASSYGDGQGSEAFF. The CDR3, as DNA: TGTGCCAGCAGTTACGGTGATGGGCAGGGCAGTGAAGCTTTCTTT.

The chain recombines TRBV7-8 with TRBJ1-3, with no clear D. The V and J ends lost 7 bases and 8 bases respectively, with 12 bases between them. The CDR3 has 12 amino acids. The germline V gene has CDR1 SGHVS and CDR2 FQNEAQ. The CDR3 is CASTLNGDTIYF. Here the CDR3 DNA reads TGTGCCAGCACCTTGAACGGGGACACCATATATTTT. Variable domain in full (rest from reference TRBV7-8 and TRBJ1-3): GAGVSQSPRYKVAKRGQDVALRCDPISGHVSLFWYQQALGQGPEFLTYFQNEAQLDKSGLPSDRFFAERPEGSVSTLKIQRTQQEDSAVYLCASTLNGDTIYFGEGSWLTVV.

CDR3 sequence (DNA): TGTGCCAGTAGTATCACAGGGTCCCGTTATCAGCCCCAGCATTTT. Translating it yields CASSITGSRYQPQHF. The chain joins TRBV19 to TRBJ1-5; the D gene is possibly TRBD1 (6 bases). Germline V gene data show CDR1 as LNHDA and CDR2 as SQIVND (reference sequence). V was pared by 3 bases and J by 5 bases, with 14 bases between. The CDR3 is 15 amino acids.

This clone was observed once. The chain is built from TRBV7-2 and TRBJ2-7, with TRBD2 matching over 7 bases. V was pared by 1 base and J by 2 bases, with 5 bases of the junction left unmatched. There are 15 residues in the CDR3. Germline-derived CDR1 and CDR2 are SGHTA and FQGNSA. CDR3 coding DNA: TGTGCCAGCAGCTTAGGCGGGGGATCGCCCTACGAGCAGTACTTC. This encodes CASSLGGGSPYEQYF.

The gene calls are TRBV6-2 or TRBV6-3 and TRBJ2-1; 9 bases map to TRBD2. V lost 5 bases, J lost 6 bases, and 5 bases stayed unmatched. Germline values: CDR1 MNHEY, CDR2 SVGEGT. This CDR3 has 14 residues. The CDR3 DNA reads TGTGCCAGCAGTGTGACTAGCGGCGGCAATGAGCAGTTCTTC. It is translated as CASSVTSGGNEQFF.

The chain joins TRBV5-1 to TRBJ1-1, with TRBD1 as a possible D gene (5 bases). Germline assignment: CDR1 SGHRS and CDR2 YFSETQ. Trimming stripped 4 bases from V and 1 base from J, with 11 bases between. This CDR3 has 14 residues. CDR3 nucleotides: TGCGCCAGCAGCGCGGGACGGGCGAACACTGAAGCTTTCTTT. Amino acids: CASSAGRANTEAFF.

The rearrangement joins TRBV15 to TRBJ2-7, with 8 positions matching TRBD1. Per the germline V gene, CDR1 is LNHNV and CDR2 is YYDKDF (reference sequence). The CDR3 is made up of 17 amino acids. Losses at the gene ends were 1 base for V and 0 bases for J; bases not matched to a gene: 8. The CDR3 DNA reads TGTGCCACCAGCAGAGCAACGACCGGGACAGGCTCCTACGAGCAGTACTTC. It encodes CATSRATTGTGSYEQYF.

This chain uses TRBV12-3 or TRBV12-4 with TRBJ2-7; D perhaps matches TRBD1 (5 bases). CDR3 length: 13 residues. Trimming took 6 bases from V and 0 from J, leaving 9 bases between them. The CDR3 coding sequence is TGTGCCAGCAGCGAGGACATCTCCTACGAGCAGTACTTC. Amino acid sequence: CASSEDISYEQYF.

This rearrangement joins TRBV7-9 to TRBJ2-2, with D unresolved. This CDR3 spans 13 amino acids. Trimming removed 2 bases from V and 3 bases from J, with 4 bases in between. Germline CDR1 is SEHNR and CDR2 is FQNEAQ (reference sequence). The chain's CDR3 is CASSLSDTGELFF. Here the CDR3 DNA reads TGTGCCAGCAGCTTATCGGACACCGGGGAGCTGTTTTTT.

The chain couples TRBV19 to TRBJ2-7; 7 bases agree with TRBD1. The CDR3 is made up of 14 amino acids. Losses at the gene ends were 4 bases for V and 3 bases for J; bases not matched to a gene: 6. Per the germline V gene, CDR1 is LNHDA and CDR2 is SQIVND (reference sequence). The CDR3 DNA follows: TGTGCCAGTAGTACAGACAGGGAACTCTACGAGCAGTACTTC. Encoded protein: CASSTDRELYEQYF.

The chain has TRBV7-9 and TRBJ2-2, with 10 nucleotides matching TRBD2. The CDR3 runs 14 residues. V gave up 5 bases and J gave up 5 bases; unmatched junction bases: 2. Germline CDR1 SEHNR, CDR2 FQNEAQ (reference sequence). CDR3 residues: CASSRSGRTGELFF. The DNA of the CDR3 is TGTGCCAGCAGCCGTAGCGGGAGGACCGGGGAGCTGTTTTTT.

The chain couples TRBV2 to TRBJ1-5; D is ambiguous. V gave up 3 bases and J gave up 7 bases, with 10 bases separating them. The V gene's germline CDR1 is SNHLY and CDR2 FYNNEI. The CDR3 sequence is 13 residues long. The CDR3 loop is CASSESLAQPQHF. In nucleotides, the CDR3 is TGTGCCAGCAGTGAGTCCTTGGCCCAGCCCCAGCATTTT.